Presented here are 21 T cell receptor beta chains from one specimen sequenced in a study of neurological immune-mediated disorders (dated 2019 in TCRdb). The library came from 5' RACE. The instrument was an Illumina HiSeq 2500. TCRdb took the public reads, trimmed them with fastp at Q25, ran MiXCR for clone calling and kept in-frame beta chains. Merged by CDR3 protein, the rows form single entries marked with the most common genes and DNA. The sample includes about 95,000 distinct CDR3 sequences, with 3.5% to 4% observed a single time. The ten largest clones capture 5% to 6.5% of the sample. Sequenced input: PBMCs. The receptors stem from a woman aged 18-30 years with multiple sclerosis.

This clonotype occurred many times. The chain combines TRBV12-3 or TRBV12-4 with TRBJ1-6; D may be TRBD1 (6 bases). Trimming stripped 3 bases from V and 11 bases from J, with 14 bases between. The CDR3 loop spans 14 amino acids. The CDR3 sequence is CASSFGAGEAPLHF. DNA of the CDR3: TGTGCCAGCAGTTTTGGGGCAGGGGAAGCACCCCTCCACTTT.

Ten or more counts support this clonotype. CDR3 DNA: TGTGCCAGCACCAAGGAGCCCGGAAACACCATATATTTT. It yields the protein CASTKEPGNTIYF. The chain links TRBV6-4 to TRBJ1-3; D remains ambiguous. CDR3 length equals 13 residues. V lost 7 bases, J lost 4 bases, and 11 bases lay in between. Per the germline V gene, CDR1 is MRHNA and CDR2 is SNTAGT.

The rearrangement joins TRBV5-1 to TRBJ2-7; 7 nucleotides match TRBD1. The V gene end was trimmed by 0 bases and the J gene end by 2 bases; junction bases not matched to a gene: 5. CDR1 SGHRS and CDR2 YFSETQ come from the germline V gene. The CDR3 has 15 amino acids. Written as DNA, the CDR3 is TGCGCCAGCAGCTTGGAGGACAGGCCTACCTACGAGCAGTACTTC. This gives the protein CASSLEDRPTYEQYF.

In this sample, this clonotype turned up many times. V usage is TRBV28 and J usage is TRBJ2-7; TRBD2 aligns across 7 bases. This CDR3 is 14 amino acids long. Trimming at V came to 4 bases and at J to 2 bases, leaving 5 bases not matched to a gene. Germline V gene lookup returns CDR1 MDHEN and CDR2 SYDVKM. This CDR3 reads CASSWLAVTYEQYF. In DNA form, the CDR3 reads TGTGCCAGCAGTTGGCTAGCGGTGACCTACGAGCAGTACTTC.

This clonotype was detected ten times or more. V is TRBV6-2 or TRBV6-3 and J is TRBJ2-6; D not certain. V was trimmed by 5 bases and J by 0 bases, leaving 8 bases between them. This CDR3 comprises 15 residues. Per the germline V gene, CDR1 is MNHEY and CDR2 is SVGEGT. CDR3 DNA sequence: TGTGCCAGCAGTCCCCACAGCTCTGGGGCCAACGTCCTGACTTTC. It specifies CASSPHSSGANVLTF.

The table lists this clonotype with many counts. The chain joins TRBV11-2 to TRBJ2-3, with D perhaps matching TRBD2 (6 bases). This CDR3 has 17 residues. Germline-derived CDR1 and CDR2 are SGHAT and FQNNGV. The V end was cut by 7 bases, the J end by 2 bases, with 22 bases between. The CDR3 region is CASNHGGWDRLTDTQYF. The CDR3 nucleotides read TGTGCCAGCAACCACGGGGGTTGGGACCGCCTCACAGATACGCAGTATTTT.

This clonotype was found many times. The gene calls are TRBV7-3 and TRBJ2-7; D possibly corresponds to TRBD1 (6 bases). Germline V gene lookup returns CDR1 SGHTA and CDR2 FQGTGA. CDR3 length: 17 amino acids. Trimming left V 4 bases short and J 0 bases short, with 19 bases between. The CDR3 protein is CASSSRSRTAISYEQYF. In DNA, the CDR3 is TGTGCCAGCAGCTCCCGTAGTCGGACAGCAATCTCCTACGAGCAGTACTTC.

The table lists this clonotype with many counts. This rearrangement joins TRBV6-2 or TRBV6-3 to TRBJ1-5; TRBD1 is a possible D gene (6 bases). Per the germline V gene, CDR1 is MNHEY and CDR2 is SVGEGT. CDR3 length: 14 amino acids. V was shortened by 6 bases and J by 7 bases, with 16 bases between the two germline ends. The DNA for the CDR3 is TGTGCCAGCAGCCAAACACAGGGTGAGCAGCCCCAGCATTTT. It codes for CASSQTQGEQPQHF.

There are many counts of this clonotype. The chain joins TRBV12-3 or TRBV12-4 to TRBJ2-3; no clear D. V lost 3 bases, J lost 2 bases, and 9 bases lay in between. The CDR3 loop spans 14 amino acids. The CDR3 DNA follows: TGTGCCAGCAGTTTTAGGGTGGTCACAGATACGCAGTATTTT. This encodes CASSFRVVTDTQYF.

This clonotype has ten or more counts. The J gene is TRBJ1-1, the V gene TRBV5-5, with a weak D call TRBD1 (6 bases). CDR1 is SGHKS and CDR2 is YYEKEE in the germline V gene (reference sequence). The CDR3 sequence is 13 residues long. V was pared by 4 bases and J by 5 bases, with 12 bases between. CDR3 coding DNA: TGTGCCAGCAGCCCACAGGGTCGGACTGAAGCTTTCTTT. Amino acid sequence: CASSPQGRTEAFF.

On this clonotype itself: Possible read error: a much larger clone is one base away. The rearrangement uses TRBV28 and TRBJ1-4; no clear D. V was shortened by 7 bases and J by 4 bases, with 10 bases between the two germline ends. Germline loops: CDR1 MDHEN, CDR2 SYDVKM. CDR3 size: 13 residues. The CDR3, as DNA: TGTGCCAGCATCCGGAAGGATAATGAAAAACTGTTTTTT. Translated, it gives CASIRKDNEKLFF.

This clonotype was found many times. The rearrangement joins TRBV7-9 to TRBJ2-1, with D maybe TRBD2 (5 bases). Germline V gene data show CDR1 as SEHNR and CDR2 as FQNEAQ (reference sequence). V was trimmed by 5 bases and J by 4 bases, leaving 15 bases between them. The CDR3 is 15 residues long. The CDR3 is CASSPRKADYNEQFF. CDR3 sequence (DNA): TGTGCCAGCAGCCCCCGGAAAGCGGATTACAATGAGCAGTTCTTC.

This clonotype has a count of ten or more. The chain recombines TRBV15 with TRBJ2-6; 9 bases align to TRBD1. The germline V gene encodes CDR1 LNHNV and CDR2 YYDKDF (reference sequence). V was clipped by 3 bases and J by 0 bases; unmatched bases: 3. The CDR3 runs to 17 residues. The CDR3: CATSRGQGFSGANVLTF. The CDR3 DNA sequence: TGTGCCACCAGCAGGGGACAGGGATTCTCTGGGGCCAACGTCCTGACTTTC.

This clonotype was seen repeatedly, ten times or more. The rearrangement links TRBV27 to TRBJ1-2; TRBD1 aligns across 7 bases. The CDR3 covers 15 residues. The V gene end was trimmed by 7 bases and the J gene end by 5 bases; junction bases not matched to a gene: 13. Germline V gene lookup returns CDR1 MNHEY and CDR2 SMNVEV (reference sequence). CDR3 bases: TGTGCCAGCACCTCCCTAATAAACAGGGGATATGGCTACACCTTC. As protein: CASTSLINRGYGYTF.

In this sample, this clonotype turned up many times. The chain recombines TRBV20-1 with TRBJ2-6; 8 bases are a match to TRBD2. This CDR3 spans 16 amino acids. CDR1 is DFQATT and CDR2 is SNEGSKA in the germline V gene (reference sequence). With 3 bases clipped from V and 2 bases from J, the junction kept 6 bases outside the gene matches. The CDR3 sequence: CSASTGGKAGANVLTF. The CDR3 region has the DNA TGCAGTGCTAGTACGGGGGGGAAGGCTGGGGCCAACGTCCTGACTTTC.

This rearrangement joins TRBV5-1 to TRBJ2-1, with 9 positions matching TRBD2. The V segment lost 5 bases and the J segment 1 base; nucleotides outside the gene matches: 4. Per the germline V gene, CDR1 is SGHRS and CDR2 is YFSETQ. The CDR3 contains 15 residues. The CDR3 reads CASSSGSSSYNEQFF. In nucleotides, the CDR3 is TGCGCCAGCAGTAGCGGGAGCTCATCCTACAATGAGCAGTTCTTC.

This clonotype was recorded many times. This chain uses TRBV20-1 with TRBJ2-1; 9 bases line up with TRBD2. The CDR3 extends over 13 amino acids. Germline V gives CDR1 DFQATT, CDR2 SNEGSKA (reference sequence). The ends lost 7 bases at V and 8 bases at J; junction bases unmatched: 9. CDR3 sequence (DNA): TGCAGTGTTGGGAGCGGGGGGCGGGATGAGCAGTTCTTC. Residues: CSVGSGGRDEQFF.

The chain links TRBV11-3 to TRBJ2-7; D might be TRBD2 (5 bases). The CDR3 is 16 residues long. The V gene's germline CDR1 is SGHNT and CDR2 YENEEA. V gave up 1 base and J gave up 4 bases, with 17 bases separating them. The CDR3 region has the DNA TGTGCCAGCAGCTTAGTCCGGGAAGCCTGGGAATACGAGCAGTACTTC. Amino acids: CASSLVREAWEYEQYF.

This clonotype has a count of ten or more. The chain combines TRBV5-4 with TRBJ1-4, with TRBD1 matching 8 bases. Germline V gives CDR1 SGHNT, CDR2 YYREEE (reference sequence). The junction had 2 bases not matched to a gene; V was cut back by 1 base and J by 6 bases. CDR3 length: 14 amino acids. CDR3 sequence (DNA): TGTGCCAGCAGCTTGCAGGGGGCAGATGAAAAACTGTTTTTT. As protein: CASSLQGADEKLFF.

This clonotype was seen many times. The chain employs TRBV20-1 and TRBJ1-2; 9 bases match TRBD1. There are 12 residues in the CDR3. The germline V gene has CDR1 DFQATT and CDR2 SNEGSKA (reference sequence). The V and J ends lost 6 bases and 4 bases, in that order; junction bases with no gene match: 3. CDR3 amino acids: CSATDRGYGYTF. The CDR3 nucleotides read TGCAGTGCCACGGACAGGGGCTATGGCTACACCTTC.

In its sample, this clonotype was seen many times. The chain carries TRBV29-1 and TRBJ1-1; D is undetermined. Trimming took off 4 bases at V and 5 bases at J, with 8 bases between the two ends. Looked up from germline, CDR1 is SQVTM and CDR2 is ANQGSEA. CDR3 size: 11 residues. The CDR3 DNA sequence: TGCAGCGTTGTCAGGCTTACTGAAGCTTTCTTT. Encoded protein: CSVVRLTEAFF.